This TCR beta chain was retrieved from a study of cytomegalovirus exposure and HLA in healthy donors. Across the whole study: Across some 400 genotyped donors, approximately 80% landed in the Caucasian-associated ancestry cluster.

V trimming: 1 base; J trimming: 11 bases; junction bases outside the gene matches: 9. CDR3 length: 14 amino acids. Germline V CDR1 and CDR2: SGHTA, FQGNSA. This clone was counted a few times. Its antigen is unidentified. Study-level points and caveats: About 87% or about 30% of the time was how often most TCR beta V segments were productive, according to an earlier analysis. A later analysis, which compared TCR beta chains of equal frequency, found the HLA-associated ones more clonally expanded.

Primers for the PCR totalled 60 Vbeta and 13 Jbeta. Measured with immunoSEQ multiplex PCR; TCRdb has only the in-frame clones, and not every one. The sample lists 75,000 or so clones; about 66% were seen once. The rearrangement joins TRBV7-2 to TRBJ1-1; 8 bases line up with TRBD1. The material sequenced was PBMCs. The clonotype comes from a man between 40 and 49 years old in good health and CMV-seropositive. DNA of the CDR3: TGTGCCAGCAGCTTAGGCTGGCAGGGGGCGAGTGCTTTCTTT. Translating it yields CASSLGWQGASAFF.